Each of the 8 T cell receptor beta chains below was sequenced from the same sample in a study of response to subunit inactivated influenza vaccine. MiXCR, run by TCRdb on the RT-PCR reads, gives a single entry per CDR3 protein. The sample carries some 500,000 distinct CDR3 sequences, over 10% recorded once. The source material was PBMCs from blood, sampled around seven weeks after vaccination. Source of these receptors: a man aged 50-60 years who received an inactivated influenza vaccine.

This clonotype was picked up many times. The chain couples TRBV20-1 to TRBJ2-7, with D possibly matching TRBD2 (6 bases). The CDR3 totals 11 residues. The germline CDR1 and CDR2 sequences are DFQATT and SNEGSKA (reference sequence). The ends were cut back, 5 bases at V and 7 bases at J, with 12 bases in the middle. CDR3 region: CSAGGVGEQYF. CDR3 nucleotides: TGCAGTGCTGGCGGGGTGGGAGAGCAGTACTTC.

The chain recombines TRBV5-1 with TRBJ2-5, with TRBD1 matching over 9 bases. The CDR3 loop spans 16 amino acids. Germline assignment: CDR1 SGHRS and CDR2 YFSETQ. Trimming cost V 0 bases and J 5 bases; bases outside gene matches: 8. CDR3 sequence: CASSLGGQGTYETQYF. In DNA, the CDR3 is TGCGCCAGCAGCTTGGGGGGACAGGGTACCTATGAGACCCAGTACTTC.

There are a few counts of this clonotype. V is TRBV6-2 or TRBV6-3 and J is TRBJ2-3; maybe TRBD2 (6 bases). The CDR3 is made up of 14 amino acids. Germline lookup yields CDR1 MNHEY and CDR2 SVGEGT. Trimming pared 5 bases from V and 2 bases from J, leaving 11 bases between. CDR3 loop: CASSRASVTDTQYF. DNA for the CDR3: TGTGCCAGCAGTAGGGCTAGCGTCACAGATACGCAGTATTTT.

Concerning this clonotype: A junction boundary mismatches the germline segment, possibly from a read error. The V call is TRBV7-8, the J call TRBJ2-7, with D possibly matching TRBD1 (6 bases). Germline V gene lookup returns CDR1 SGHVS and CDR2 FQNEAQ. There are 17 residues in the CDR3. CDR3 sequence (DNA): TGTGCCAGCAGCTTAGCGAGGGGGACCCAGCTAACCTACGAGCACTACTTC. Amino acids: CASSLARGTQLTYEHYF.

This chain links TRBV2 with TRBJ2-5; D possibly uses TRBD1 or TRBD2 (7 bases each). CDR1 and CDR2 (germline): SNHLY, FYNNEI. Trimming took 1 base from V and 2 from J, leaving 17 bases between them. This CDR3 is built from 17 residues. CDR3 nucleotide sequence: TGTGCCAGCAGTGAAGGTTTGTGGGAGGGGGCTCAAGAGACCCAGTACTTC. Translation gives CASSEGLWEGAQETQYF.

The V and J genes are TRBV28 and TRBJ2-3; D possibly corresponds to TRBD1 (5 bases). CDR3 length: 16 amino acids. The V gene lost 1 base and the J gene lost 1 base, with 12 bases spanning the gap. Germline CDR1 and CDR2: MDHEN and SYDVKM. The CDR3 coding sequence is TGTGCCAGCAGTTTATCCAGGGAATTGGGCACAGATACGCAGTATTTT. Its translation: CASSLSRELGTDTQYF.

The chain uses TRBV12-3 or TRBV12-4 and TRBJ2-7; D not resolved. The CDR3 sequence is 13 residues long. V was cut by 1 base and J by 3 bases, with 7 bases left in between. The CDR3 sequence is CASSLGHIYEQYF. In nucleotides, the CDR3 is TGTGCCAGCAGTTTAGGGCACATCTACGAGCAGTACTTC.

The V and J genes are TRBV11-2 and TRBJ2-1; D is perhaps TRBD1 (6 bases). This CDR3 region has 15 residues. Germline V gene lookup returns CDR1 SGHAT and CDR2 FQNNGV. V lost 5 bases to trimming and J lost 1 base, with 12 bases between them. The CDR3 sequence is CASSLGQLSYNEQFF. CDR3 nucleotide sequence: TGTGCCAGCAGCCTTGGACAGCTTTCCTACAATGAGCAGTTCTTC.